The TCR beta chain under discussion was sequenced for a study of vaccination effects on CD4 cells after COVID-19. Viral peptide pool expansion of antigen-specific CD4+ T cells preceded sequencing in the ViraFEST assay. Cultured cells yielded isolated CD4+ T cells after about ten days. Every participant took two doses of the BNT162b2 or mRNA-1273 vaccine. Vaccinated recipients, who were negative for nucleocapsid antibodies, had no history of SARS-CoV-2 infection. The authors replaced half the medium with IL-2 medium on days 3 and 7. Sequencing used immunoSEQ multiplex PCR; TCRdb keeps in-frame clones, though not all of them. The sample has fewer than 25,000 clones; 72% are singletons. Deletions cut 2 bases from V and 4 bases from J, with 11 bases between. Germline CDR1 and CDR2: LGHNA and YNFKEQ. This CDR3 comprises 15 residues. Worth noting for this clone: As yet, its antigen is unknown.

The chain joins TRBV4-2 to TRBJ1-4; a weak D match, TRBD1 (6 bases). Sequences were derived from CD4+ T cells from PBMCs cultured with HCoV-NL63 spike peptides, sampled after COVID-19 vaccination. The receptor was derived from a human donor who received a COVID-19 vaccine. The CDR3 protein is CASSQTTGVNEKLFF. The DNA for the CDR3 is TGTGCCAGCAGCCAAACGACAGGTGTTAATGAAAAACTGTTTTTT.